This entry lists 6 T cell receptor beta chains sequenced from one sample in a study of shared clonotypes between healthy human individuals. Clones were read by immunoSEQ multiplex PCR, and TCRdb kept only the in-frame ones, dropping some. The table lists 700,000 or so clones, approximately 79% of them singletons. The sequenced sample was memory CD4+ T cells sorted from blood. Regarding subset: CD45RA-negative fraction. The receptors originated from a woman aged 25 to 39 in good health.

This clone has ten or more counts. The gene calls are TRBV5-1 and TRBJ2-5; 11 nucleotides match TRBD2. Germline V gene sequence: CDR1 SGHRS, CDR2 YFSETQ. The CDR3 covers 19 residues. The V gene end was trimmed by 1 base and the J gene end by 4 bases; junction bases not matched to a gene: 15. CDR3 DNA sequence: TGCGCCAGCAGCTTGAACGGGCTAGCGGGAGGTATAGGAGGAGAGACCCAGTACTTC. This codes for CASSLNGLAGGIGGETQYF.

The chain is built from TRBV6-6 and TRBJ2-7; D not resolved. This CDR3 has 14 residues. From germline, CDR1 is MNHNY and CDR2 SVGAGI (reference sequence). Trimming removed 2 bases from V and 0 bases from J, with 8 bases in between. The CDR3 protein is CASSYGVGSYEQYF. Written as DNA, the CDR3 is TGTGCCAGCAGTTACGGGGTGGGCTCCTACGAGCAGTACTTC.

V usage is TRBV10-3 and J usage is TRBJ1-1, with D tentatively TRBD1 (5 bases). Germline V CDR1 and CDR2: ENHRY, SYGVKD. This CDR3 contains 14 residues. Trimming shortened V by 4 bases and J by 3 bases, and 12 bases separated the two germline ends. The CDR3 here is CAISGPPGDTEAFF. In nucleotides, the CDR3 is TGTGCCATCAGTGGCCCTCCGGGGGACACTGAAGCTTTCTTT.

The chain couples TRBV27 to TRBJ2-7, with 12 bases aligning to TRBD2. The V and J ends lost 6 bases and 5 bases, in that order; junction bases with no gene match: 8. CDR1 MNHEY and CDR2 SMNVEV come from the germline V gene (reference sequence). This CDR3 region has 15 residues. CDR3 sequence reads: CASSLETSGRHEQYF. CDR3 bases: TGTGCCAGCAGCCTAGAGACTAGCGGGAGACACGAGCAGTACTTC.

The CDR3 is CASRGMGEQYF. The CDR3 nucleotides read TGTGCCAGCAGGGGTATGGGCGAGCAGTACTTC. The gene calls are TRBV6-6 and TRBJ2-7, with D uncertain. Trimming removed 6 bases from V and 6 bases from J, with 9 bases in between. Germline CDR1 MNHNY, CDR2 SVGAGI (reference sequence). The CDR3 is 11 residues long.

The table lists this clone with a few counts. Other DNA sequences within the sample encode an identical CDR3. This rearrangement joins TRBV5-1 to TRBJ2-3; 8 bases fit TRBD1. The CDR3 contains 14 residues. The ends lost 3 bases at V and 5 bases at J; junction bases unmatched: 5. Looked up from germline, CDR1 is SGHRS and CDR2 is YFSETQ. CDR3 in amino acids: CASSYGQGGDTQYF. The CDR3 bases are TGCGCCAGCAGCTACGGACAGGGTGGAGATACGCAGTATTTT.